The source of this T cell receptor (beta chain) is a study of blood T cells in healthy people across ages. Study-level results: More naive CD4+ cells and higher diversity were found in long-lived than in aged donors. Roughly linearly, TCR beta diversity per million T cells fell as age increased.

Germline V gives CDR1 MDHEN, CDR2 SYDVKM. The CDR3 loop spans 13 amino acids. PCR was performed a second time for roughly 7 to 11 cycles using a sample-barcoded 5' primer and a J-beta primer mix. Every single cDNA molecule received a tag from a template-switch adaptor with 12 random nucleotides. One entry per CDR3 protein, called by TCRdb with MiXCR from the 5' RACE reads. The data hold almost 550,000 distinct CDR3 sequences, with approximately 25% observed a single time. Points on this clonotype: Its antigen is as yet unknown. The junction does not match germline at one end; this may be a read error.

This sample was shared with a second study, whose subject was T cells of mothers and their children. That paper states: No persistent microchimeric T cell clones were detected.

The chain links TRBV28 to TRBJ2-1; D gene ambiguous. Input material: blood. The source of this sequence is a boy younger than 18 in good health. CDR3 coding DNA: TGTGCCGGCAGCCCCACGGCCGGCAATGAGCAGTTCTTC. Translation gives CAGSPTAGNEQFF. The entire variable domain, with the rest obtained from reference TRBV28 and TRBJ2-1, is as follows: DVKVTQSSRYLVKRTGEKVFLECVQDMDHENMFWYRQDPGLGLRLIYFSYDVKMKEKGDIPEGYSVSREKKERFSLILESASTNQTSMYLCAGSPTAGNEQFFGPGTRLTVL.